This TCR beta chain originates from a study of monozygotic twins with cystic fibrosis. Study-wide results and caveats: Clonality was generally low (median approximately 0.0094), higher in the most severe patients.

Per germline, CDR1 SQVTM and CDR2 ANQGSEA. The V and J ends lost 7 bases and 4 bases, in that order; junction bases with no gene match: 8. The CDR3 runs 14 residues. Comments on this clone: Antigen specificity is unknown.

The protocol was immunoSEQ multiplex PCR, while the TCRdb copy is restricted to in-frame clones and leaves out a portion. The table shows fewer than 30,000 clones, with 95% to 97% occurring only once. The clonotype was recovered from a girl aged 2 to 9 with cystic fibrosis. Specimen: blood. The rearrangement joins TRBV29-1 to TRBJ2-5; TRBD1 matches 11 bases. Here the CDR3 DNA reads TGCAGCGGACGAAAGGGACAGGGGGGAGAGACCCAGTACTTC. It encodes CSGRKGQGGETQYF.